This paragraph covers one T cell receptor beta chain sequence. This table comes from immunoSEQ multiplex PCR, and its TCRdb copy is limited to in-frame clones, with some not included. The table shows hundreds of thousands of clones, with approximately 87% occurring only once. This sample is drawn from a study of shared T cell receptors in the human thymus. The CDR3 spans 19 residues. Germline CDR1 reads LGHNA; CDR2 reads YSLEER. The ends lost 0 bases at V and 2 bases at J; junction bases unmatched: 16. These data also featured in a second study, about human thymus T cells. That source reports: Healthy Finnish infants undergoing corrective surgery for congenital heart defects were the donors. Thymus specimens were resections from corrective heart surgery. Thymic as well as blood repertoires seemed to favor certain V and J genes unevenly. Related reports documented highly overlapping thymic repertoires among unrelated individuals.

This TCR came from a boy under two years old with a congenital heart defect. What was sequenced was thymocytes. The rearrangement links TRBV4-3 to TRBJ2-7; 7 bases agree with TRBD1. CDR3 residues: CASSQDSVGGTDRTYEQYF. The CDR3 region has the DNA TGCGCCAGCAGCCAAGATTCGGTGGGCGGTACGGACAGGACCTACGAGCAGTACTTC.